Below, one TCR beta chain is given with its context. Its antigen is not identified. The data originate from a study of post-analysis software for immune sequencing data. Every TCR beta cDNA library bore unique molecular identifiers. TCRdb recomputed calls from the PCR reads with MiXCR, one row per CDR3 protein. The sample includes some 690,000 distinct CDR3 sequences, roughly 27% of them seen just once. Study results and limitations: A handful of TRBV segments were significantly more frequent in patients than in controls. TRBV5-6, TRBV5-1 and TRBV20-1 were among these segments. Significantly decreased normalized Chao1 diversity was recorded for multiple sclerosis patients relative to controls.

The CDR3 loop spans 17 amino acids. Germline CDR1 and CDR2: SGHDT and YYEEEE. Trimming stripped 2 bases from V and 4 bases from J, with 19 bases between. The chain has TRBV5-6 and TRBJ2-1; D is perhaps TRBD1 (6 bases). Specimen: blood. The TCR comes from a girl between 5 and 17 years old with multiple sclerosis. The DNA of the CDR3 is TGTGCCAGCAGCTTACAGGGTGGGCCTAGTCTATACAATGAGCAGTTCTTC. Its translation is CASSLQGGPSLYNEQFF.